The 13 T cell receptor beta chains below come from one sample, sequenced in a study of metastatic and nonmetastatic thyroid tumors. All patients were treatment-naive before thyroid surgery. Via MiXCR, TCRdb re-called the PCR reads. This table holds about 39,000 clones, about 12% found once. Specimen: blood. These receptors all come from a male donor with papillary thyroid cancer or a benign thyroid nodule (not recorded which). Some clones in this sample may be carry-over from other donors' samples.

At least ten counts were recorded for this clone. The rearrangement links TRBV5-8 to TRBJ2-7; 9 bases fit TRBD1. Germline V gives CDR1 SGHTS, CDR2 YDEGEE. This CDR3 has 16 amino acids. With 0 bases clipped from V and 9 bases from J, the junction kept 13 bases outside the gene matches. The CDR3 here is CASSLGGTGKGGRQYF. For the CDR3, the DNA is TGTGCCAGCAGCTTGGGAGGGACAGGGAAAGGAGGGAGGCAGTACTTC.

The CDR3 DNA follows: TGTGCCAGCAGCCAGGGAGCCGAATCGGGCGAGCAGTACTTC. It codes for CASSQGAESGEQYF. V and J are TRBV4-2 and TRBJ2-7, with D possibly being TRBD2 (5 bases). Germline lookup yields CDR1 LGHNA and CDR2 YNFKEQ. Trimming cost V 3 bases and J 6 bases, with 15 bases left between them. The length of the CDR3 is 14 residues.

This clone was detected many times. CDR3 protein: CASRARGEETQYF. DNA of the CDR3: TGTGCCAGCAGAGCGCGAGGGGAAGAGACCCAGTACTTC. The chain couples TRBV28 to TRBJ2-5; possibly TRBD1 or TRBD2 for D (5 bases each). CDR3 length equals 13 residues. The V gene's germline CDR1 is MDHEN and CDR2 SYDVKM. With 6 bases removed from V and 3 bases from J, the gap between germline ends came to 11 bases.

The sample holds many counts of this clone. The chain has TRBV12-5 and TRBJ1-1; D unresolved. This CDR3 has 14 residues. V lost 3 bases and J lost 5, with 13 bases in between. Germline CDR1 LGHNT, CDR2 FRNRAP. CDR3: CASGFGRDRTEAFF. CDR3 DNA sequence: TGTGCTAGTGGTTTTGGTCGAGACCGAACTGAAGCTTTCTTT.

The chain has TRBV11-2 and TRBJ2-3; 14 positions agree with TRBD2. There are 17 residues in the CDR3. The V segment lost 4 bases and the J segment 6 bases; nucleotides outside the gene matches: 9. Germline CDR1 reads SGHAT; CDR2 reads FQNNGV. CDR3 in amino acids: CASSSTIGTSGSDTQYF. DNA for the CDR3: TGTGCCAGCAGCTCAACCATAGGGACTAGCGGGAGCGATACGCAGTATTTT.

This clone was picked up many times. The chain carries TRBV4-2 and TRBJ1-1; TRBD1 matches 7 bases. The CDR3 is made up of 12 amino acids. CDR1 LGHNA and CDR2 YNFKEQ come from the germline V gene. J was trimmed by 11 bases and V by 5 bases; bases with no gene match: 8. In DNA, the CDR3 is TGTGCCAGCAGCTCCGGAAGGGGGCACGCTTTCTTT. Its translation: CASSSGRGHAFF.

The chain recombines TRBV6-4 with TRBJ2-3; 9 bases line up with TRBD2. Germline loops: CDR1 MRHNA, CDR2 SNTAGT. The CDR3 spans 14 residues. Trimming cost V 4 bases and J 1 base; bases outside gene matches: 0. CDR3 DNA: TGTGCCAGCAGTGGGACTAGCGGCACAGATACGCAGTATTTT. This gives the protein CASSGTSGTDTQYF.

This chain uses TRBV13 with TRBJ2-5; the D gene is possibly TRBD2 (6 bases). V was trimmed by 1 base and J by 2 bases, leaving 11 bases between them. The CDR3 has 15 residues. Germline V CDR1 and CDR2: PRHDT, FYEKMQ (reference sequence). Here the CDR3 reads CASSLASGTQETQYF. CDR3 DNA sequence: TGTGCCAGCAGCTTAGCTTCCGGGACTCAAGAGACCCAGTACTTC.

This clone has a count of ten or more. The chain couples TRBV24-1 to TRBJ2-3, with no clear D. Trimming left V 0 bases short and J 6 bases short, with 12 bases between. The CDR3 has 15 amino acids. CDR1 is KGHDR and CDR2 is SFDVKD in the germline V gene. CDR3 residues: CATSDLRADLDTQYF. The CDR3 DNA sequence: TGTGCCACCAGTGATTTGCGGGCCGACCTCGATACGCAGTATTTT.

This clone was observed a handful of times. The chain is built from TRBV18 and TRBJ2-5, with D unresolved. V gave up 5 bases and J gave up 1 base, with 2 bases separating them. This CDR3 has 11 residues. In germline, CDR1 is KGHSH, CDR2 LQKENI. CDR3 protein: CASSFQETQYF. The CDR3 coding sequence is TGTGCCAGCTCATTCCAAGAGACCCAGTACTTC.

This clone has at least ten counts. This chain joins TRBV12-5 and TRBJ1-1, with D possibly being TRBD1 (6 bases). Trimming took off 9 bases at V and 6 bases at J, with 17 bases between the two ends. Germline CDR1 LGHNT, CDR2 FRNRAP. The CDR3 has 13 amino acids. The CDR3, as DNA: TGTGCTAGCCTGAGGGGGGGAAGGTCTGAAGCTTTCTTT. This encodes CASLRGGRSEAFF.

This clone was seen repeatedly, ten times or more. This chain links TRBV7-2 with TRBJ1-1; D not certain. Germline V lookup: CDR1 SGHTA, CDR2 FQGNSA. CDR3 length: 15 residues. Trimming removed 0 bases at V and 4 bases at J, with 12 bases between. CDR3 protein: CASSLAGIFPTEAFF. The CDR3 nucleotides read TGTGCCAGCAGCTTAGCCGGAATTTTCCCCACTGAAGCTTTCTTT.

About this clone: This clone may be a read error of a much larger clone one base away. The chain joins TRBV4-2 to TRBJ2-6, with TRBD2 matching 10 bases. The V gene's germline CDR1 is LGHNA and CDR2 YNFKEQ. This CDR3 is built from 18 residues. CDR3 in DNA: TGTGCCAGCAGCCATCCGGGACTAGCGTCCTCTGGGTCCAACGTCCTGACTTTC. Its translation is CASSHPGLASSGSNVLTF.